Below, 2 T cell receptor beta chains from the same sample are listed, as sequenced in a study of CD8+CD57+ T cells in acquired aplastic anemia. TCR beta VDJ combinations and CDR3 sequences were profiled from genomic DNA. MiXCR, applied by TCRdb to the reads, yields one record per CDR3 protein. Here the sample spans approximately 130,000 distinct CDR3 sequences, about 50% being singletons. In patients chosen for sequencing, flow cytometry had shown CD8+CD57+ cell expansion. The sequenced sample consisted of sorted CD4+, CD8+, or CD8+CD57+ T cells (not recorded which) from PBMCs. These receptors originate from a human donor with aplastic anemia.

This clonotype was counted ten times or more. The chain combines TRBV11-2 with TRBJ2-5; the match to TRBD2 covers 12 bases. Germline-derived CDR1 and CDR2 are SGHAT and FQNNGV. CDR3 length equals 16 residues. Unmatched junction bases numbered 2, after V lost 3 bases and J lost 0 bases. The CDR3 loop is CASSLGLAGDQETQYF. The CDR3 DNA is TGTGCCAGCAGCTTGGGACTAGCGGGTGACCAAGAGACCCAGTACTTC.

This clonotype has a count of ten or more. This rearrangement joins TRBV7-9 to TRBJ1-1; D remains ambiguous. Trimming took 5 bases from V and 0 from J, leaving 10 bases between them. The CDR3 length is 14 residues. The germline gives CDR1 SEHNR, CDR2 FQNEAQ (reference sequence). CDR3 coding DNA: TGTGCCAGCAGCCCTCCTAATGTGAACACTGAAGCTTTCTTT. This translates into CASSPPNVNTEAFF. The full variable domain, its missing parts supplied by reference TRBV7-9 and TRBJ1-1, is DTGVSQNPRHKITKRGQNVTFRCDPISEHNRLYWYRQTLGQGPEFLTYFQNEAQLEKSRLLSDRFSAERPKGSFSTLEIQRTEQGDSAMYLCASSPPNVNTEAFFGQGTRLTVV.